These 10 T cell receptor beta chains were sequenced from one sample in a study of intratumoral heterogeneity in liver cancer. Multiple geographically separated regions of the hepatocellular carcinoma nodule were sampled separately. The table came from immunoSEQ multiplex PCR; TCRdb's copy has only in-frame clones and leaves some out. Among several thousand clones listed, around 50% were seen once. The material sequenced was tumor tissue, taken before any cancer treatment. These receptors came from a man aged 70-80 years with hepatocellular carcinoma.

The chain couples TRBV7-3 to TRBJ2-3; 10 bases align to TRBD1. Germline values: CDR1 SGHTA, CDR2 FQGTGA. There are 15 residues in the CDR3. V was pared by 5 bases and J by 9 bases, with 11 bases of the junction left unmatched. For the CDR3, the DNA is TGTGCCAGCAGCATCGGGACAGGGGTCCAGGCGACGCAGTATTTT. Translation: CASSIGTGVQATQYF.

This chain connects TRBV7-8 to TRBJ1-5; D unresolved. Germline values: CDR1 SGHVS, CDR2 FQNEAQ. Trimming shortened V by 5 bases and J by 3 bases, and 14 bases separated the two germline ends. The CDR3 extends over 15 amino acids. The CDR3 DNA reads TGTGCCAGCAGCCTCTTGGGCGGAAACAATCAGCCCCAGCATTTT. The encoded protein is CASSLLGGNNQPQHF.

The rearrangement uses TRBV5-1 and TRBJ2-7, with D possibly being TRBD1 (6 bases). This CDR3 spans 13 amino acids. V lost 0 bases to trimming and J lost 2 bases, with 6 bases between them. From germline, CDR1 is SGHRS and CDR2 YFSETQ. Here the CDR3 DNA reads TGCGCCAGCAGCTTGGACAGGGCCTACGAGCAGTACGTC. Translated, it gives CASSLDRAYEQYV.

V and J are TRBV6-5 and TRBJ1-6; no definite D call. Germline V gene sequence: CDR1 MNHEY, CDR2 SVGAGI. This CDR3 is built from 16 residues. Trimming shortened V by 2 bases and J by 0 bases, and 8 bases separated the two germline ends. In DNA, the CDR3 is TGTGCCAGCAGTTACGGGGTATCCTCCTATAATTCACCCCTCCACTTT. It encodes CASSYGVSSYNSPLHF.

The CDR3 loop is CASSRLNSPGYTF. CDR3 bases: TGTGCCAGCAGCCGCCTAAATTCCCCGGGCTACACCTTC. The chain employs TRBV7-9 and TRBJ1-2; D is uncertain. V was cut by 5 bases and J by 8 bases, with 15 bases left in between. The CDR3 consists of 13 residues. Per the germline V gene, CDR1 is SEHNR and CDR2 is FQNEAQ (reference sequence).

The J gene is TRBJ2-2, the V gene TRBV9, with a possible D match to TRBD2 (5 bases). Trimming removed 4 bases from V and 2 bases from J, with 15 bases in between. The CDR3 has 16 residues. CDR1 and CDR2 from the germline V gene are SGDLS and YYNGEE. The CDR3 DNA reads as TGTGCCAGCAGCCCCTGGGTCCTAGCAAACACCGGGGAGCTGTTTTTT. Protein sequence: CASSPWVLANTGELFF.

The chain employs TRBV5-4 and TRBJ1-4; tentative D call: TRBD1 (5 bases). V was pared by 3 bases and J by 10 bases, with 13 bases between. The CDR3 sequence is 13 residues long. CDR1 and CDR2 from the germline V gene are SGHNT and YYREEE (reference sequence). The CDR3 coding sequence is TGTGCCAGCAGCTCGGGGGTTGCAGGAAAACTGTTTTTT. Protein product: CASSSGVAGKLFF.

This clone is deemed medium-sized. The CDR3 loop reads CASSIVMVTDTQYF. The DNA for the CDR3 is TGTGCCAGCAGTATTGTCATGGTTACAGATACGCAGTATTTT. This chain links TRBV6-2 or TRBV6-3 with TRBJ2-3; D is ambiguous. Trimming cost V 5 bases and J 3 bases, with 12 bases left between them. The CDR3 length is 14 residues. Germline assignment: CDR1 MNHEY and CDR2 SVGEGT.

The rearrangement uses TRBV6-5 and TRBJ2-1; no clear D gene. In germline, CDR1 is MNHEY, CDR2 SVGAGI. This CDR3 comprises 15 residues. Trimming stripped 0 bases from V and 0 bases from J, with 6 bases between. The CDR3 DNA follows: TGTGCCAGCAGTTACTCGGCAAGCTCCTACAATGAGCAGTTCTTC. This sequence encodes CASSYSASSYNEQFF.

This clone was seen a few times. This chain connects TRBV2 to TRBJ1-4; 9 bases fit TRBD1. V gave up 3 bases and J gave up 5 bases; unmatched junction bases: 16. Per the germline V gene, CDR1 is SNHLY and CDR2 is FYNNEI. The CDR3 contains 19 residues. The CDR3: CASSDPSDLSTGGNEKLFF. Written as DNA, the CDR3 is TGTGCCAGCAGTGATCCATCGGACCTTAGTACAGGGGGCAATGAAAAACTGTTTTTT. Looking up the rest from reference TRBV2 and TRBJ1-4 gives the full variable domain: EPEVTQTPSHQVTQMGQEVILRCVPISNHLYFYWYRQILGQKVEFLVSFYNNEISEKSEIFDDQFSVERPDGSNFTLKIRSTKLEDSAMYFCASSDPSDLSTGGNEKLFFGSGTQLSVL.